This T cell receptor beta chain was retrieved from a study of human T cells and chemical hapten exposure. Study as a whole: 2% DPC applied to a roughly 2 cm by roughly 2 cm arm area sensitized donors. Regarding the study as a whole: Healthy people's immune response may differ from that of the donors, who had alopecia. Expanded TCRs grouped into significantly more large CDR3 similarity clusters than controls produced.

This clonotype was seen only a few times. The antigen remains undetermined. Sample time point: patch test 3, about 24 weeks after DPC sensitization. The treatment here: therapeutic diphenylcyclopropenone sensitization with weekly scalp DPC. V dropped 3 bases and J dropped 6 bases, with 14 bases sitting between them. The CDR3 is made up of 14 amino acids. As the library was built, unique molecular identifiers were attached to individual cDNA molecules. TCRdb passed the RACE reads through MiXCR, listing each CDR3 protein once. The sample lists 95,000 to 150,000 distinct CDR3 sequences, around 11% occurring once.

This chain connects TRBV12-3 or TRBV12-4 to TRBJ1-1; tentative D call: TRBD1 (5 bases). This material consisted of whole blood, taken in connection with sensitization to the hapten diphenylcyclopropenone (DPC). This clonotype originated in a woman aged 50 to 60 with alopecia areata. Some clones in this sample may be carry-over from other donors' samples. CDR3 sequence (DNA): TGTGCCAGCAGTTTGATAGGGGTAGGACCTGAAGCTTTCTTT. It is translated as CASSLIGVGPEAFF.